Listed below are T cell receptor beta chains from one sample, sequenced in a study of blood T cell repertoires in COVID-19. Using immunoSEQ multiplex PCR, the repertoire was profiled, and TCRdb retains in-frame clones only, with some absent. Here the sample spans roughly 500,000 clones, approximately 85% being singletons. The material sequenced was peripheral blood. The receptors shown here come from a human donor in a cohort sampled during active COVID-19. CDR3s include the opening cysteine and the closing phenylalanine or tryptophan. The D gene is left open where the match is weak. Clone sizes are given selectively: once, few, many, or a class where the clone is expanded.

>TRBV28|TRBJ2-7|TRBD2|-
TGTGCCAGCAGCCCGGGACTAGAAGGCTACGAGCAGTACTTC
CASSPGLEGYEQYF
>TRBV7-6|TRBJ2-2|TRBD1|-
TGTGCCAGCAGCCGACAGGGCGCTCTAAGCGGGGAGCTGTTTTTT
CASSRQGALSGELFF
>TRBV15|TRBJ2-7|TRBD1|-
TGTGCCACCAGCAGAGGGAAAGGGACAGGGGGACCCTCAGGGCACGAGCAGTACTTC
CATSRGKGTGGPSGHEQYF
>TRBV24-1|TRBJ1-6|TRBD1|-
TGTGCCACCCGGGTTGGATTAGGGGTAAGGACAGGGAGTTCACCCCTCCACTTT
CATRVGLGVRTGSSPLHF
>TRBV30|TRBJ1-5|-|-
TGTGCCTGGAGTGCCCAGGAGCAGGGTAGCAATCAGCCCCAGCATTTT
CAWSAQEQGSNQPQHF
>TRBV7-2|TRBJ2-5|TRBD2|-
TGTGCCAGCAGCTTATCTAGCGGATCGAGAGGAGAGACCCAGTACTTC
CASSLSSGSRGETQYF
>TRBV10-1|TRBJ1-6|-|few
TGCGCCAGCAGTGAGTCCAAGGGGGGGACAAATTCACCCCTCCACTTT
CASSESKGGTNSPLHF
>TRBV27|TRBJ1-5|TRBD1|-
TGTGCCAGCAGCTCTGGACAGGTCAGCAATCAGCCCCAGCATTTT
CASSSGQVSNQPQHF
>TRBV5-1|TRBJ2-5|-|-
TGCGCCAGCAGCTTGGGGGCAGGATGGCAGACCCAGTACTTC
CASSLGAGWQTQYF
>TRBV18|TRBJ2-1|TRBD2|few
TGTGCCAGCTCTCCTGCCGTAGCGGGTTACAATGAGCAGTTCTTC
CASSPAVAGYNEQFF
>TRBV3-1/TRBV3-2|TRBJ2-6|TRBD2|-
TGTGCCAGCTTAGCCAGCGGGAGCCACTCTGGGGCCAACGTCCTGACTTTC
CASLASGSHSGANVLTF
>TRBV29-1|TRBJ1-4|TRBD1|-
TGCAGCGTCTCTGACAGGGCTTTTAATGAAAAACTGTTTTTT
CSVSDRAFNEKLFF
>TRBV28|TRBJ1-4|-|-
TGTGCCAGCAGTTTAGCGAGATTCGAAAAACTGTTTTTT
CASSLARFEKLFF
>TRBV9|TRBJ2-5|TRBD2|-
TGTGCCAGCAGCGGTCGACTAGCGGGACAAGAGACCCAGTACTTC
CASSGRLAGQETQYF
>TRBV24-1|TRBJ2-3|-|-
TGTGCCACCAGTGAGGTCGGGATGCCAGATACGCAGTATTTT
CATSEVGMPDTQYF
>TRBV24-1|TRBJ2-2|TRBD1|-
TGTGCCACCAGTGACCCGACAGGGCCGAACACCGGGGAGCTGTTTTTT
CATSDPTGPNTGELFF
>TRBV28|TRBJ2-7|-|few
TGTGCCAGCAGTATATTAAGGAACAAAAGACAGGACTACGAGCAGTACTTC
CASSILRNKRQDYEQYF
>TRBV10-1|TRBJ1-5|-|-
TGCGCCAGCAGTGTGACGGGGAACAATCAGCCCCAGCATTTT
CASSVTGNNQPQHF
>TRBV18|TRBJ1-5|-|once
TGTGCCAGCTCGGCGGGGGATCAGCCCCAGCATTTT
CASSAGDQPQHF
>TRBV7-9|TRBJ1-5|-|-
TGTGCCAGCAGCTTAGTCCAACGAAAGCGGGGTCAGCCCCAGCATTTT
CASSLVQRKRGQPQHF
>TRBV30|TRBJ1-6|TRBD1|few
TGTGCCTGGGGACAGGGTTTCAGGAGTTCACCCCTCCACTTT
CAWGQGFRSSPLHF
>TRBV4-1|TRBJ1-2|-|-
TGCGCCAGCAGCCGACAGGCCCACTATGGCTACACCTTC
CASSRQAHYGYTF
>TRBV27|TRBJ1-6|-|-
TGTGCCAGCAGTTTTTCAGGGTTCGGATCCTATAATTCACCCCTCCACTTT
CASSFSGFGSYNSPLHF
>TRBV28|TRBJ1-6|TRBD1|-
TGTGCCAGCGGACAGGGGGCGAATAATTCACCCCTCCACTTT
CASGQGANNSPLHF
>TRBV11-2|TRBJ1-5|TRBD1|-
TGTGCCAGCAGCCCAATTCGGACAGGGAGTCAGCCCCAGCATTTT
CASSPIRTGSQPQHF
>TRBV9|TRBJ1-3|-|few
TGTGCCAGCAGCTCTCCACACAGGTTCTCTGGAAACACCATATATTTT
CASSSPHRFSGNTIYF
>TRBV7-9|TRBJ2-1|-|-
TGTGCCAGCAGCTTAGGACTAGGGGCCCCCTCGGGCAATGAGCAGTTCTTC
CASSLGLGAPSGNEQFF
>TRBV2|TRBJ2-3|-|-
TGTGCCAGCAGTGAAGCGCGGGGCCAAGTAACGCAGTATTTT
CASSEARGQVTQYF
>TRBV4-1|TRBJ2-7|-|-
TGCGCCAGCAGCCAAGGGACAGCCAGCTCCTACGAGCAGTACTTC
CASSQGTASSYEQYF
>TRBV7-9|TRBJ2-7|TRBD2|-
TGTGCCAGCAGCCCCGGGACTAGCGGGAGGGACTCCTTC
CASSPGTSGRDSF
>TRBV28|TRBJ1-1|TRBD1|-
TGTGCCAGCAGCCCACAGGGGGCCAACCTGAACACTGAAGCTTTCTTT
CASSPQGANLNTEAFF
>TRBV11-3|TRBJ2-2|TRBD2|-
TGTGCCAGCAGCTTGGCGGGAGTTGCGGGGGAGCTGTTTTTT
CASSLAGVAGELFF
>TRBV18|TRBJ2-2|TRBD2|-
TGTGCCAGCTCACCCGGAGTAGCGGGAGGTCGCACCGGGGAGCTGTTTTTT
CASSPGVAGGRTGELFF
>TRBV3-1/TRBV3-2|TRBJ1-2|TRBD1|-
TGTGCCAGCAGCCAACGGACAGGGATGGGCTACACCTTC
CASSQRTGMGYTF
>TRBV30|TRBJ2-7|TRBD1|-
TGTGCCTGGAGTGGTAGAACAGGGGTCCCACAATCCTACGAGCAGTACTTC
CAWSGRTGVPQSYEQYF
>TRBV27|TRBJ2-1|-|-
TGTGCCAGCGTAGACAGTGGAGGGCAGGGAGGCAATGAGCAGTTCTTC
CASVDSGGQGGNEQFF
>TRBV5-6|TRBJ2-1|TRBD2|-
TGTGCCAGCAGCTGGACTAGCGGGTGGGCGTGGGAGCAGTTCTTC
CASSWTSGWAWEQFF